A single sample gave rise to the 9 T cell receptor beta chains below, sequenced in a study of blood T cell repertoires in COVID-19. The protocol was immunoSEQ multiplex PCR, while the TCRdb copy is restricted to in-frame clones and leaves out a portion. Among about 300,000 clones, around 90% were seen once, and the ten largest hold 4.5% to 7%. Sequenced: PBMCs or T cells enriched from blood (not recorded which). Receptors originate from a woman in her thirties who had recovered from COVID-19.

The genes are TRBV19 and TRBJ1-2, with 7 bases aligning to TRBD1. The germline V gene has CDR1 LNHDA and CDR2 SQIVND (reference sequence). The CDR3 sequence is 15 residues long. The J segment lost 0 bases and the V segment lost 8 bases, leaving 9 bases of the junction unmatched. The CDR3 DNA reads TGTGCCAGTCTTGAAGGGGGCCTTTCTAACTATGGCTACACCTTC. Its protein is CASLEGGLSNYGYTF.

The chain recombines TRBV4-3 with TRBJ1-3, with D perhaps matching TRBD1 (6 bases). The germline gives CDR1 LGHNA, CDR2 YSLEER. The ends were cut back, 4 bases at V and 4 bases at J, with 14 bases in the middle. This CDR3 is built from 15 residues. CDR3 protein: CASSPKLTGGNTIYF. The CDR3 coding sequence is TGCGCCAGCAGCCCAAAGCTCACAGGGGGAAACACCATATATTTT.

This chain connects TRBV7-2 to TRBJ1-6; D is unresolved. Trimming took 5 bases from V and 0 from J, leaving 17 bases between them. Germline V gene lookup returns CDR1 SGHTA and CDR2 FQGNSA. This CDR3 spans 18 amino acids. In nucleotides, the CDR3 is TGTGCCAGCAGCCCCGGACTCCAGGCGGGCTCCTATAATTCACCCCTCCACTTT. Residues: CASSPGLQAGSYNSPLHF.

This clone was seen repeatedly, ten times or more. The chain is built from TRBV6-4 and TRBJ2-1; TRBD2 matches 8 bases. The V gene end was trimmed by 1 base and the J gene end by 6 bases; junction bases not matched to a gene: 5. This CDR3 region has 15 residues. Germline CDR1 is MRHNA and CDR2 is SNTAGT. In DNA form, the CDR3 reads TGTGCCAGCAGTGACTATAACGGGGGGGCCAATGAGCAGTTCTTC. Protein product: CASSDYNGGANEQFF.

V is TRBV7-9 and J is TRBJ2-4, with TRBD1 matching 10 bases. After removal of 4 bases from V and 1 base from J, the junction contained 4 bases not matched to a gene. CDR1 is SEHNR and CDR2 is FQNEAQ in the germline V gene (reference sequence). The CDR3 covers 16 residues. Here the CDR3 DNA reads TGTGCCAGCAGCTCCGGGACAGGGGTTGCCAAAAACATTCAGTACTTC. Its translation: CASSSGTGVAKNIQYF.

The chain is built from TRBV15 and TRBJ2-5, with 10 bases matching TRBD1. Unmatched junction bases numbered 6, after V lost 1 base and J lost 4 bases. The CDR3 sequence is 16 residues long. The germline gives CDR1 LNHNV, CDR2 YYDKDF (reference sequence). CDR3 sequence reads: CATSRVGTGVPETQYF. CDR3 bases: TGTGCCACCAGCAGAGTCGGGACAGGGGTCCCAGAGACCCAGTACTTC.

The gene calls are TRBV4-1 and TRBJ1-2; TRBD1 aligns across 10 bases. The CDR3 is made up of 14 amino acids. V lost 4 bases to trimming and J lost 8 bases; unmatched junction nucleotides: 7. Per germline, CDR1 MGHRA and CDR2 YSYEKL. CDR3 protein: CASSLSGTGEGYTF. The CDR3 region has the DNA TGCGCCAGCAGCCTATCCGGGACAGGGGAGGGCTACACCTTC.

V gene TRBV29-1 combines with J gene TRBJ2-3, with 7 nucleotides matching TRBD1. With 7 bases clipped from V and 4 bases from J, the junction kept 11 bases outside the gene matches. Germline assignment: CDR1 SQVTM and CDR2 ANQGSEA. This CDR3 has 14 residues. The CDR3 DNA reads as TGCAGCGCCGACCTTACAGGGGACCCAGATACGCAGTATTTT. It yields the protein CSADLTGDPDTQYF.

V gene TRBV3-1 (or the pseudogene TRBV3-2) combines with J gene TRBJ1-4; D possibly corresponds to TRBD1 (5 bases). V lost 7 bases and J lost 8, with 17 bases in between. This CDR3 has 14 amino acids. Per germline, CDR1 LGHDT and CDR2 YNNKEL (reference sequence). CDR3 region: CASNRGGAKEKLFF. The CDR3 bases are TGTGCCAGCAACCGAGGAGGGGCCAAAGAAAAACTGTTTTTT.